The T cell receptor (beta chain) described here comes from a study of blood T cell repertoires in COVID-19. Libraries were prepared by immunoSEQ multiplex PCR; TCRdb keeps only in-frame clonotypes and omits some of them. The profile covers about 160,000 clones, with under 90% appearing a single time and approximately 18% taken by the ten largest. This CDR3 is 17 amino acids long. Per the germline V gene, CDR1 is SEHNR and CDR2 is FQNEAQ (reference sequence). Between the trimmed V and J ends, which lost 0 bases and 2 bases, there was a span of 14 bases. The chain combines TRBV7-9 with TRBJ1-5; D may be TRBD1 (6 bases). The sequence came from a woman aged 80 or over with acute or convalescent COVID-19. The sequencing input was peripheral blood. The CDR3 sequence: CASSLAIGGTRNQPQHF. The CDR3 coding sequence is TGTGCCAGCAGCTTAGCGATAGGGGGTACGCGCAATCAGCCCCAGCATTTT.